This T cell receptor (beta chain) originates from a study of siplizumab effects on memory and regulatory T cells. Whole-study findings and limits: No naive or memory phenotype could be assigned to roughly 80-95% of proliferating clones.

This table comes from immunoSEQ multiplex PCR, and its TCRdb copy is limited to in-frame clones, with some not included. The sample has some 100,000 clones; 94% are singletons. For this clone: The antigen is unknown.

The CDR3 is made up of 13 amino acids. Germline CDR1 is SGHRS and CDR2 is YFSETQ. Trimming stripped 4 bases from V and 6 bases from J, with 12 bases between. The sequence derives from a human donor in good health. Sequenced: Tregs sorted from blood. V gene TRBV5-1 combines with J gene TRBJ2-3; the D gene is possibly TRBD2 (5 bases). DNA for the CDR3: TGCGCCAGCAGCCATAATGTAGCGGATACGCAGTATTTT. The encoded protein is CASSHNVADTQYF.